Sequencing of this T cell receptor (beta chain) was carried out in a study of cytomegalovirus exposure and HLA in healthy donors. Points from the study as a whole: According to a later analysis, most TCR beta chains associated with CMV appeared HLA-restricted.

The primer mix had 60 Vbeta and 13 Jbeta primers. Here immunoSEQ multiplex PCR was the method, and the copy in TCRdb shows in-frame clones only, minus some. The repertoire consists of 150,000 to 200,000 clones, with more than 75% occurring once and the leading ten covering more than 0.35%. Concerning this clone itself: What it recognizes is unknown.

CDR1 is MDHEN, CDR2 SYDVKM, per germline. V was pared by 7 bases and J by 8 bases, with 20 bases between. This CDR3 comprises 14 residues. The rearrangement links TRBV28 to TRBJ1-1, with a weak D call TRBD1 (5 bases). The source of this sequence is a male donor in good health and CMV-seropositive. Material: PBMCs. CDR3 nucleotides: TGTGCCAGCAAGGAGTCTCTAAGGGGTGGGGAAGCTTTCTTT. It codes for CASKESLRGGEAFF.